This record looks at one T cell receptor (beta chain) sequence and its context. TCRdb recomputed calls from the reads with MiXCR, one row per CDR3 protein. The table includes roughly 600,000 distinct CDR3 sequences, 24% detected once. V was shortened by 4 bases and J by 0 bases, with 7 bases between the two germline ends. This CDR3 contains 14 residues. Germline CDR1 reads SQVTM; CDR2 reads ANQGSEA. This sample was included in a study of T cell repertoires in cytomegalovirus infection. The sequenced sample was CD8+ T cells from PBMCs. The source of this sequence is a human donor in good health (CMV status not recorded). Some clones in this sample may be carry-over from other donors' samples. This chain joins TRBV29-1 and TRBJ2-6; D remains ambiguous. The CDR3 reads CSVVPLSGANVLTF. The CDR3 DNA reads TGCAGCGTTGTCCCCCTCTCTGGGGCCAACGTCCTGACTTTC.